These 9 T cell receptor beta chains came from one sample sequenced in a study of Ad26.COV2.S vaccination and SARS-CoV-2 variants. Regarding treatment: about 20 received Ad26.COV2.S at low or high dose, single or two shots; roughly five received placebo; per-sample allocation not given. Sampling was performed 63 days after the first vaccine or placebo injection. The protocol was immunoSEQ multiplex PCR, while the TCRdb copy is restricted to in-frame clones and leaves out a portion. The repertoire holds around 350,000 clones, with approximately 85% as singletons. Sequenced material: peripheral blood, taken in a trial of Ad26.COV2.S vaccine versus placebo. Every receptor here comes from a person aged 18-60 years who received the Ad26.COV2.S COVID-19 vaccine or a placebo.

The V and J genes are TRBV7-8 and TRBJ2-1, with 9 bases matching TRBD2. After removal of 5 bases from V and 4 bases from J, the junction contained 6 bases not matched to a gene. The CDR3 consists of 15 residues. Germline V gene data show CDR1 as SGHVS and CDR2 as FQNEAQ. In DNA, the CDR3 is TGTGCCAGCAGCCCCTTAGCGGGAGCTTACAATGAGCAGTTCTTC. Translated, it gives CASSPLAGAYNEQFF. The full variable domain, its missing parts supplied by reference TRBV7-8 and TRBJ2-1, is GAGVSQSPRYKVAKRGQDVALRCDPISGHVSLFWYQQALGQGPEFLTYFQNEAQLDKSGLPSDRFFAERPEGSVSTLKIQRTQQEDSAVYLCASSPLAGAYNEQFFGPGTRLTVL.

The CDR3 nucleotides are TGTGCCACCAGCGTGGGGGGCCAGGAGACCCAGTACTTC. Encoded protein: CATSVGGQETQYF. The rearrangement joins TRBV15 to TRBJ2-5; D is possibly TRBD1 or TRBD2 (6 bases each). The ends were cut back, 5 bases at V and 5 bases at J, with 12 bases in the middle. The CDR3 has 13 residues. Germline V lookup: CDR1 LNHNV, CDR2 YYDKDF (reference sequence). The full variable domain, rest sourced from reference TRBV15 and TRBJ2-5, is DAMVIQNPRYQVTQFGKPVTLSCSQTLNHNVMYWYQQKSSQAPKLLFHYYDKDFNNEADTPDNFQSRRPNTSFCFLDIRSPGLGDTAMYLCATSVGGQETQYFGPGTRLLVL.

This chain uses TRBV2 with TRBJ2-7; no definite D call. The CDR3 length is 13 residues. In germline, CDR1 is SNHLY, CDR2 FYNNEI. Trimming removed 3 bases from V and 2 bases from J, with 8 bases in between. For the CDR3, the DNA is TGTGCCAGCAGTGAGGAATTTACCTACGAGCAGTACTTC. Its translation is CASSEEFTYEQYF.

This rearrangement joins TRBV18 to TRBJ2-4; tentatively, D is TRBD1 (6 bases). The CDR3 runs 19 residues. The germline CDR1 and CDR2 sequences are KGHSH and LQKENI. V gave up 3 bases and J gave up 0 bases, with 21 bases separating them. The chain's CDR3 is CASSPTPLQGPGAKNIQYF. The CDR3 DNA is TGTGCCAGCTCACCGACCCCCCTTCAGGGGCCGGGAGCCAAAAACATTCAGTACTTC.

This chain uses TRBV4-3 with TRBJ1-6; D gene unclear. Germline CDR1 and CDR2: LGHNA and YSLEER. V was cut by 1 base and J by 7 bases, with 11 bases left in between. This CDR3 region has 15 residues. The CDR3: CASSQVATENSPLHF. Here the CDR3 DNA reads TGCGCCAGCAGCCAAGTGGCGACTGAGAATTCACCCCTCCACTTT.

The gene calls are TRBV2 and TRBJ2-7; 7 bases line up with TRBD1. Losses at the gene ends were 0 bases for V and 4 bases for J; bases not matched to a gene: 9. This CDR3 has 16 amino acids. The germline V gene has CDR1 SNHLY and CDR2 FYNNEI. DNA of the CDR3: TGTGCCAGCAGTGAAGCAGGGGGACAGACCGGGTACGAGCAGTACTTC. Its protein product is CASSEAGGQTGYEQYF.

The rearrangement links TRBV11-2 to TRBJ2-3; 14 bases map to TRBD2. With V trimmed by 4 bases and J by 3 bases, 9 bases remained unmatched. Germline lookup yields CDR1 SGHAT and CDR2 FQNNGV. The CDR3 has 18 amino acids. In DNA, the CDR3 is TGTGCCAGCAGCTGGAACTTGGGGACTAGCGGGGGTACAGATACGCAGTATTTT. Translated, it gives CASSWNLGTSGGTDTQYF.

The chain carries TRBV29-1 and TRBJ1-1; no firm D call. V was pared by 3 bases and J by 0 bases, with 5 bases between. Germline values: CDR1 SQVTM, CDR2 ANQGSEA. CDR3 length equals 12 residues. For the CDR3, the DNA is TGCAGCGTTGACGACCTGAACACTGAAGCTTTCTTT. Its translation is CSVDDLNTEAFF.

In nucleotides, the CDR3 is TGTGCCAGCAGCTCCGAATTACAGGGACAAAGGCAGTACTTC. Translation gives CASSSELQGQRQYF. The rearrangement links TRBV7-8 to TRBJ2-7; TRBD1 is a possible D gene (6 bases). CDR3 length equals 14 residues. CDR1 is SGHVS, CDR2 FQNEAQ, per germline. V was shortened by 4 bases and J by 9 bases, with 19 bases between the two germline ends.